Shown below are 12 T cell receptor beta chains from a single sample sequenced in a study of T cell repertoires in ileal Crohn's disease. Here immunoSEQ multiplex PCR was the method, and the copy in TCRdb shows in-frame clones only, minus some. The sample records 4,000 to 5,000 clones, around 83% being singletons. Source material: ileal tissue. These receptors originate from an adult with Crohn's disease.

This chain connects TRBV6-5 to TRBJ2-6; no reliable D call. V was trimmed by 2 bases and J by 0 bases, leaving 8 bases between them. The germline V gene encodes CDR1 MNHEY and CDR2 SVGAGI. The CDR3 is 16 residues long. CDR3 loop: CASSYITVSGANVLTF. The CDR3 DNA reads TGTGCCAGCAGTTACATAACGGTCTCTGGGGCCAACGTCCTGACTTTC.

The sample holds a few counts of this clone. The chain is built from TRBV15 and TRBJ2-7; 9 positions match TRBD1. Germline values: CDR1 LNHNV, CDR2 YYDKDF (reference sequence). Losses at the gene ends were 4 bases for V and 2 bases for J; bases not matched to a gene: 6. CDR3 length: 15 residues. CDR3 amino acids: CATSTTGGLPYEQYF. The CDR3 region has the DNA TGTGCCACCAGCACTACAGGGGGCCTCCCCTACGAGCAGTACTTC.

This clone was found a few times. J is TRBJ1-1 and V is TRBV18, with D unresolved. Deletions cut 6 bases from V and 2 bases from J, with 10 bases between. The CDR3 spans 13 residues. Germline V gene sequence: CDR1 KGHSH, CDR2 LQKENI. As DNA, the CDR3 is TGTGCCAGCTCCAGTATGGGCAACACTGAAGCTTTCTTT. It specifies CASSSMGNTEAFF.

The chain is built from TRBV11-3 and TRBJ2-1; the D gene is possibly TRBD1 (6 bases). Germline-derived CDR1 and CDR2 are SGHNT and YENEEA. The length of the CDR3 is 18 residues. Trimming took off 0 bases at V and 0 bases at J, with 15 bases between the two ends. CDR3 nucleotide sequence: TGTGCCAGCAGCTTAGAAGGTGCGGCAGGGGCCTCCTACAATGAGCAGTTCTTC. Protein sequence: CASSLEGAAGASYNEQFF.

J is TRBJ2-7 and V is TRBV7-2, with 8 bases identical to TRBD1. Germline CDR1 is SGHTA and CDR2 is FQGNSA. This CDR3 contains 17 residues. Trimming at V came to 0 bases and at J to 6 bases, leaving 13 bases not matched to a gene. CDR3: CASSLAGGQGAQGEQYF. In nucleotides, the CDR3 is TGTGCCAGCAGCTTAGCGGGTGGGCAGGGGGCGCAAGGCGAGCAGTACTTC.

This clone was observed a few times. CDR3 coding DNA: TGTGCCAGCAAAAACAGGGACCTCGGCGAGCAGTACTTC. Its translation: CASKNRDLGEQYF. This chain connects TRBV7-9 to TRBJ2-7; tentatively, D is TRBD1 (6 bases). CDR1 and CDR2 (germline): SEHNR, FQNEAQ (reference sequence). V shed 7 bases and J shed 6 bases, with 16 bases lying between them. The CDR3 runs to 13 residues.

The chain employs TRBV28 and TRBJ2-5, with TRBD2 as a possible D gene (5 bases). Germline values: CDR1 MDHEN, CDR2 SYDVKM. The V end was cut by 6 bases, the J end by 0 bases, with 11 bases between. CDR3 length: 14 residues. The DNA for the CDR3 is TGTGCCAGCAGCACCGCGGACTACCAAGAGACCCAGTACTTC. Protein product: CASSTADYQETQYF.

Only one count was recorded for this clone. V usage is TRBV15 and J usage is TRBJ1-2; D remains unclear. Between the trimmed V and J ends, which lost 3 bases and 4 bases, there was a span of 12 bases. The CDR3 is 14 amino acids. From germline, CDR1 is LNHNV and CDR2 YYDKDF (reference sequence). The CDR3 nucleotides read TGTGCCACCAGCAGGACTCGATTGGGCTATGGCTACACCTTC. Translating gives CATSRTRLGYGYTF.

V is TRBV4-3 and J is TRBJ2-3; tentative D call: TRBD1 (6 bases). The CDR3 sequence is 12 residues long. V was shortened by 3 bases and J by 6 bases, with 7 bases between the two germline ends. CDR1 is LGHNA and CDR2 is YSLEER in the germline V gene. The CDR3 region is CASSQRGDTQYF. The CDR3 nucleotides are TGCGCCAGCAGCCAGAGGGGGGATACGCAGTATTTT.

The chain has TRBV30 and TRBJ2-1; D is perhaps TRBD2 (6 bases). V dropped 2 bases and J dropped 7 bases, with 12 bases sitting between them. The CDR3 spans 13 residues. The germline CDR1 and CDR2 sequences are GTSNPN and SVGIG (reference sequence). The CDR3 DNA reads TGTGCCTGGAGTTTGGGGGGTGGGAATGAGCAGTTCTTC. This encodes CAWSLGGGNEQFF.

The chain combines TRBV10-3 with TRBJ2-5; the match to TRBD2 covers 12 bases. Germline V gives CDR1 ENHRY, CDR2 SYGVKD. J gave up 7 bases and V 0 bases, and 3 bases lay outside the gene matches. The CDR3 is 15 residues long. The CDR3 protein is CAISESTSGGGTQYF. CDR3 bases: TGTGCCATCAGTGAGTCGACTAGCGGGGGAGGGACCCAGTACTTC.

The sample holds a few counts of this clone. The chain has TRBV2 and TRBJ2-4, with D possibly TRBD1 on 6 matching bases. Germline CDR1 reads SNHLY; CDR2 reads FYNNEI. The CDR3 contains 15 residues. Between the trimmed V and J ends, which lost 4 bases and 1 base, there was a span of 11 bases. Here the CDR3 DNA reads TGTGCCAGCAGTGGGGGGCCGTTGGCCAAAAACATTCAGTACTTC. The encoded protein is CASSGGPLAKNIQYF.